The 8 T cell receptor beta chains below all came from one sample that was sequenced in a study of shared clonotypes between healthy human individuals. Sequenced by immunoSEQ multiplex PCR; TCRdb stores in-frame clones only, minus some. The table lists roughly 2 million clones, roughly 96% of them singletons. The sample was naive CD4+ T cells sorted from blood. Subset reported: CD45RA+ positively selected. The receptors stem from a man younger than 35 in good health.

This chain uses TRBV6-5 with TRBJ1-6, with 9 bases identical to TRBD1. In germline, CDR1 is MNHEY, CDR2 SVGAGI. Unmatched junction bases numbered 4, after V lost 0 bases and J lost 10 bases. This CDR3 has 15 residues. CDR3 nucleotide sequence: TGTGCCAGCAGTTACTCGTCGACAGGGGGGTCACCCCTCCACTTT. Translation gives CASSYSSTGGSPLHF.

On this clone: This same CDR3 is encoded by further DNA sequences in the sample. V gene TRBV30 combines with J gene TRBJ1-2; no reliable D call. Looked up from germline, CDR1 is GTSNPN and CDR2 is SVGIG (reference sequence). V lost 2 bases, J lost 3 bases, and 4 bases lay in between. The CDR3 totals 11 residues. CDR3 amino acids: CAWSRDYGYTF. The DNA of the CDR3 is TGTGCCTGGAGTCGGGACTATGGCTACACCTTC.

The chain links TRBV7-2 to TRBJ1-2; 7 bases line up with TRBD1. The V segment lost 5 bases and the J segment 6 bases; nucleotides outside the gene matches: 6. This CDR3 has 13 amino acids. Per the germline V gene, CDR1 is SGHTA and CDR2 is FQGNSA. The DNA for the CDR3 is TGTGCCAGCAGCGCACAGGGGACTGATGGCTACACCTTC. Protein product: CASSAQGTDGYTF.

The rearrangement links TRBV30 to TRBJ2-3; TRBD2 aligns across 11 bases. Germline V gene lookup returns CDR1 GTSNPN and CDR2 SVGIG (reference sequence). The J segment lost 9 bases and the V segment lost 5 bases, leaving 7 bases of the junction unmatched. The CDR3 is 13 amino acids. The CDR3 sequence is CAWALAGGRTQYF. CDR3 DNA: TGTGCCTGGGCCTTAGCGGGGGGGCGGACGCAGTATTTT.

The chain employs TRBV30 and TRBJ2-6; tentative D call: TRBD1 (6 bases). The CDR3 loop spans 16 amino acids. Per germline, CDR1 GTSNPN and CDR2 SVGIG (reference sequence). Deletions cut 2 bases from V and 0 bases from J, with 11 bases between. The CDR3 loop reads CAWSSGHSSGANVLTF. The CDR3 DNA sequence: TGTGCCTGGAGTTCGGGACACAGCTCTGGGGCCAACGTCCTGACTTTC.

V gene TRBV4-1 combines with J gene TRBJ1-5, with unresolved D. The V gene lost 4 bases and the J gene lost 0 bases, with 10 bases spanning the gap. Germline assignment: CDR1 MGHRA and CDR2 YSYEKL. The CDR3 consists of 15 residues. The CDR3 protein is CASSPYQSSNQPQHF. CDR3 DNA sequence: TGCGCCAGCAGCCCTTATCAAAGTAGCAATCAGCCCCAGCATTTT.

A few counts support this clone. This chain connects TRBV2 to TRBJ1-3; D perhaps matches TRBD1 (5 bases). V was shortened by 6 bases and J by 0 bases, with 6 bases between the two germline ends. Germline CDR1 is SNHLY and CDR2 is FYNNEI. The CDR3 has 13 residues. The CDR3 here is CASRQDSGNTIYF. CDR3 coding DNA: TGTGCCAGCAGACAGGACTCTGGAAACACCATATATTTT.

The chain is built from TRBV7-2 and TRBJ1-5; tentative D call: TRBD1 (5 bases). Per germline, CDR1 SGHTA and CDR2 FQGNSA. The CDR3 has 13 amino acids. V shed 2 bases and J shed 13 bases, with 15 bases lying between them. CDR3: CASSLSRDQDQHF. CDR3 nucleotide sequence: TGTGCCAGCAGCTTATCCAGGGATCAGGATCAGCATTTT.